These 26 T cell receptor beta chains share one sample of origin, sequenced in a study of T cell repertoires in cytomegalovirus infection (dated by TCRdb to between 2019 and 2020). TCRdb shows the sequencer as Illumina HiSeq 1500. The raw public reads went through TCRdb reprocessing: fastp at Q25, MiXCR clone calling, in-frame beta chains kept. Every CDR3 protein is listed once, alongside the most common genes and DNA of its rows. Recorded for this sample are around 230,000 distinct CDR3 sequences; around 6.6% of them occurred a single time. The leading ten clones occupy around 6.5% of the sample. The material sequenced was PBMCs. The source of these receptors is a human donor in good health (CMV status not recorded). Some clones in this sample may be carry-over from other donors' samples.

V and J are TRBV29-1 and TRBJ1-1, with a tentative D call TRBD1 (6 bases). Trimming left V 6 bases short and J 1 base short, with 6 bases between. Germline assignment: CDR1 SQVTM and CDR2 ANQGSEA. The CDR3 has 11 amino acids. In DNA form, the CDR3 reads TGCAGCGTGACAGGGAACACTGAAGCTTTCTTT. It translates to CSVTGNTEAFF.

This clonotype was recorded at least ten times. The chain uses TRBV4-3 and TRBJ2-3; 9 bases map to TRBD2. With V trimmed by 0 bases and J by 9 bases, 4 bases remained unmatched. Germline assignment: CDR1 LGHNA and CDR2 YSLEER. The CDR3 consists of 14 residues. The CDR3 loop reads CASSQDSLAGTQYF. As DNA, the CDR3 is TGCGCCAGCAGCCAAGATAGTCTAGCGGGGACGCAGTATTTT.

The chain links TRBV28 to TRBJ2-7, with TRBD1 matching 7 bases. This CDR3 has 14 residues. The V gene end was trimmed by 6 bases and the J gene end by 2 bases; junction bases not matched to a gene: 7. Per germline, CDR1 MDHEN and CDR2 SYDVKM. For the CDR3, the DNA is TGTGCCAGCAGCCCAGGACAGGCACCCTACGAGCAGTACTTC. As protein: CASSPGQAPYEQYF.

At least ten counts were recorded for this clonotype. The rearrangement joins TRBV7-2 to TRBJ2-3, with 9 bases fitting TRBD2. The CDR3 runs to 15 residues. V dropped 2 bases and J dropped 5; count of bases not matched to a gene: 5. The germline CDR1 and CDR2 sequences are SGHTA and FQGNSA. The CDR3 protein is CASSLFAGGQDTQYF. As DNA, the CDR3 is TGTGCCAGCAGCTTATTTGCGGGGGGGCAAGATACGCAGTATTTT.

This clonotype was counted at least ten times. The V call is TRBV4-3, the J call TRBJ1-4; no clear D. Germline-derived CDR1 and CDR2 are LGHNA and YSLEER. The CDR3 runs 13 residues. V lost 1 base and J 8 bases, leaving 8 bases between the germline ends. CDR3 region: CASSQVPREKLFF. CDR3 bases: TGCGCCAGCAGCCAAGTGCCCCGGGAAAAACTGTTTTTT.

This clonotype showed up many times. The J gene is TRBJ1-2, the V gene TRBV19; 9 bases are a match to TRBD1. This CDR3 has 15 residues. Germline V gene sequence: CDR1 LNHDA, CDR2 SQIVND (reference sequence). The junction had 13 bases not matched to a gene; V was cut back by 8 bases and J by 6 bases. CDR3 residues: CASYFRDRAFHGYTF. Written as DNA, the CDR3 is TGTGCCAGTTACTTCCGGGACAGGGCGTTTCATGGCTACACCTTC.

V usage is TRBV20-1 and J usage is TRBJ2-1, with 9 bases aligning to TRBD2. The CDR3 is 14 residues long. The germline gives CDR1 DFQATT, CDR2 SNEGSKA (reference sequence). The J segment lost 2 bases and the V segment lost 5 bases, leaving 4 bases of the junction unmatched. The CDR3 protein is CSASTSGTYNEQFF. CDR3 nucleotide sequence: TGCAGTGCTTCGACTAGCGGAACCTACAATGAGCAGTTCTTC.

This rearrangement joins TRBV6-5 to TRBJ2-1; 9 nucleotides align to TRBD1. CDR3 size: 16 residues. J was trimmed by 6 bases and V by 1 base; bases with no gene match: 7. The germline CDR1 and CDR2 sequences are MNHEY and SVGAGI. CDR3: CASSYWTGALGNEQFF. The CDR3, as DNA: TGTGCCAGCAGTTACTGGACAGGGGCCCTCGGCAATGAGCAGTTCTTC.

This clonotype was seen a handful of times. The chain joins TRBV12-3 or TRBV12-4 to TRBJ1-6; perhaps TRBD1 as D (5 bases). V was shortened by 11 bases and J by 6 bases, with 14 bases between the two germline ends. This CDR3 is 13 amino acids long. The CDR3 spells CAGQQGSNSPLHF. The CDR3 DNA follows: TGTGCCGGGCAGCAGGGCAGTAATTCACCCCTCCACTTT.

The V gene is TRBV12-3 or TRBV12-4, the J gene TRBJ2-3; no reliable D call. Trimming cost V 5 bases and J 6 bases, with 15 bases left between them. This CDR3 is built from 14 residues. The CDR3, as DNA: TGTGCCAGCAGTCCGGCCCTCAGACCGGATACGCAGTATTTT. It translates to CASSPALRPDTQYF.

In this sample, this clonotype turned up many times. The rearrangement joins TRBV7-2 to TRBJ2-1; 12 bases line up with TRBD1. The germline gives CDR1 SGHTA, CDR2 FQGNSA. After removal of 6 bases from V and 7 bases from J, the junction contained 7 bases not matched to a gene. This CDR3 comprises 15 residues. The CDR3 loop is CASRPGGQGANEQFF. The DNA of the CDR3 is TGTGCCAGCAGGCCCGGGGGACAGGGGGCGAATGAGCAGTTCTTC.

This chain connects TRBV14 to TRBJ1-2, with TRBD1 as a possible D gene (6 bases). This CDR3 has 14 residues. V was pared by 4 bases and J by 3 bases, with 12 bases between. Germline loops: CDR1 SGHDN, CDR2 FVKESK. The CDR3 sequence: CASSRPGGYYGYTF. CDR3 DNA: TGTGCCAGCAGCCGCCCCGGGGGCTACTATGGCTACACCTTC. Full variable domain (missing parts from reference TRBV14 and TRBJ1-2): EAGVTQFPSHSVIEKGQTVTLRCDPISGHDNLYWYRRVMGKEIKFLLHFVKESKQDESGMPNNRFLAERTGGTYSTLKVQPAELEDSGVYFCASSRPGGYYGYTFGSGTRLTVV.

This clonotype was detected many times. The rearrangement links TRBV7-2 to TRBJ1-5; the match to TRBD1 covers 9 bases. Germline assignment: CDR1 SGHTA and CDR2 FQGNSA. The length of the CDR3 is 15 residues. Trimming removed 5 bases from V and 3 bases from J; junction bases left unmatched: 5. The CDR3 DNA reads TGTGCCAGCAGCGTTACAGGGGGCTTCAATCAGCCCCAGCATTTT. Its translation: CASSVTGGFNQPQHF.

In this sample, this clonotype turned up many times. The V call is TRBV28, the J call TRBJ2-3; tentative D call: TRBD1 (6 bases). This CDR3 contains 14 residues. CDR1 MDHEN and CDR2 SYDVKM come from the germline V gene. V dropped 6 bases and J dropped 2 bases, with 12 bases sitting between them. The CDR3 DNA is TGTGCCAGCAGCCCGGGGACATTCACAGATACGCAGTATTTT. Its translation is CASSPGTFTDTQYF.

This clonotype showed up many times. The gene calls are TRBV7-2 and TRBJ1-6; D ambiguous. Germline CDR1 SGHTA, CDR2 FQGNSA. The CDR3 contains 17 residues. The V end lost 4 bases, the J end lost 0 bases, and 13 bases lay between the germline ends. This CDR3 reads CASSSGNPSSYNSPLHF. Here the CDR3 DNA reads TGTGCCAGCAGCTCGGGGAACCCTAGCTCCTATAATTCACCCCTCCACTTT.

This clonotype has just a few counts. The chain uses TRBV20-1 and TRBJ1-1; D gene ambiguous. Trimming removed 0 bases from V and 1 base from J, with 12 bases in between. The germline V gene has CDR1 DFQATT and CDR2 SNEGSKA (reference sequence). This CDR3 has 15 amino acids. CDR3 sequence reads: CSARDMMGGNTEAFF. CDR3 in DNA: TGCAGTGCTAGAGATATGATGGGAGGGAACACTGAAGCTTTCTTT.

This clonotype came up many times. The gene calls are TRBV5-1 and TRBJ2-1; TRBD2 matches 10 bases. V trimming: 1 base; J trimming: 6 bases; junction bases outside the gene matches: 13. The germline gives CDR1 SGHRS, CDR2 YFSETQ. CDR3 size: 18 residues. DNA for the CDR3: TGCGCCAGCAGCTTGCGAGCGGGGGGGTTTATCGGGAGCAATGAGCAGTTCTTC. Protein product: CASSLRAGGFIGSNEQFF.

This clonotype was seen many times. The V gene is TRBV28, the J gene TRBJ2-7, with no clear D. Germline CDR1 reads MDHEN; CDR2 reads SYDVKM. V shed 5 bases and J shed 5 bases, with 13 bases lying between them. CDR3 length: 13 amino acids. The CDR3 DNA is TGTGCCAGCAGTCTAGGCTTTGAGAACGAGCAGTACTTC. Protein: CASSLGFENEQYF.

At least ten counts were recorded for this clonotype. The chain uses TRBV6-2 or TRBV6-3 and TRBJ2-7; D is ambiguous. The V gene's germline CDR1 is MNHEY and CDR2 SVGEGT. V gave up 6 bases and J gave up 2 bases, with 11 bases separating them. The length of the CDR3 is 13 residues. The CDR3 spells CASSGQATYEQYF. DNA for the CDR3: TGTGCCAGCAGCGGGCAGGCAACCTACGAGCAGTACTTC.

This clonotype was seen a few times. V is TRBV18 and J is TRBJ2-1; 7 nucleotides match TRBD1. V gave up 4 bases and J gave up 10 bases; unmatched junction bases: 4. Germline CDR1 reads KGHSH; CDR2 reads LQKENI. The CDR3 runs to 12 residues. The DNA of the CDR3 is TGTGCCAGCTCACTGACAGGGACCGAGCAGTTCTTC. It is translated as CASSLTGTEQFF.

The table lists this clonotype with many counts. The chain joins TRBV7-9 to TRBJ1-1; 9 bases are shared with TRBD1. Germline CDR1 SEHNR, CDR2 FQNEAQ (reference sequence). V shed 5 bases, J shed 10 bases, and the junction held 8 bases outside the gene matches. The length of the CDR3 is 13 residues. For the CDR3, the DNA is TGTGCCAGCAGCCCACAGGGGGCCATGGGAGCTTTCTTT. Protein: CASSPQGAMGAFF.

This clonotype has at least ten counts. This chain joins TRBV6-2 or TRBV6-3 and TRBJ1-2; the D gene is possibly TRBD1 (6 bases). The V and J ends lost 2 bases and 6 bases respectively, with 16 bases between them. The CDR3 sequence is 15 residues long. The germline V gene encodes CDR1 MNHEY and CDR2 SVGEGT. CDR3 region: CASSYLWGAQDGYTF. CDR3 sequence (DNA): TGTGCCAGCAGTTACCTCTGGGGGGCCCAGGATGGCTACACCTTC.

Ten or more counts support this clonotype. J is TRBJ2-1 and V is TRBV12-3 or TRBV12-4, with 9 bases lining up with TRBD2. Trimming removed 6 bases from V and 3 bases from J; junction bases left unmatched: 6. The CDR3 has 15 amino acids. The CDR3 nucleotides are TGTGCCAGCAGCCCAATAGCGGGGGTCTACAATGAGCAGTTCTTC. It is translated as CASSPIAGVYNEQFF.

This clonotype was found many times. The chain carries TRBV5-1 and TRBJ2-2; D remains ambiguous. CDR3 length: 16 amino acids. V lost 3 bases, J lost 1 base, and 13 bases lay in between. From germline, CDR1 is SGHRS and CDR2 YFSETQ. Written as DNA, the CDR3 is TGCGCCAGCAGCTATGAGGCACTTAGGAACACCGGGGAGCTGTTTTTT. Translating it yields CASSYEALRNTGELFF.

The chain combines TRBV5-5 with TRBJ1-5; possible D gene TRBD1, 5 bases. This CDR3 contains 15 residues. Trimming stripped 4 bases from V and 2 bases from J, with 13 bases between. CDR1 and CDR2 from the germline V gene are SGHKS and YYEKEE (reference sequence). The CDR3 DNA sequence: TGTGCCAGCAGCGGTCAGGGCCCGGGCAATCAGCCCCAGCATTTT. Encoded protein: CASSGQGPGNQPQHF.

This clonotype has ten or more counts. The chain combines TRBV6-2 or TRBV6-3 with TRBJ1-1, with 7 bases aligning to TRBD1. After removal of 4 bases from V and 4 bases from J, the junction contained 12 bases not matched to a gene. The CDR3 consists of 16 residues. Germline loops: CDR1 MNHEY, CDR2 SVGEGT. The CDR3 sequence: CASSWTGDLGGTEAFF. The CDR3 DNA reads as TGTGCCAGCAGTTGGACAGGTGACCTAGGGGGCACTGAAGCTTTCTTT.